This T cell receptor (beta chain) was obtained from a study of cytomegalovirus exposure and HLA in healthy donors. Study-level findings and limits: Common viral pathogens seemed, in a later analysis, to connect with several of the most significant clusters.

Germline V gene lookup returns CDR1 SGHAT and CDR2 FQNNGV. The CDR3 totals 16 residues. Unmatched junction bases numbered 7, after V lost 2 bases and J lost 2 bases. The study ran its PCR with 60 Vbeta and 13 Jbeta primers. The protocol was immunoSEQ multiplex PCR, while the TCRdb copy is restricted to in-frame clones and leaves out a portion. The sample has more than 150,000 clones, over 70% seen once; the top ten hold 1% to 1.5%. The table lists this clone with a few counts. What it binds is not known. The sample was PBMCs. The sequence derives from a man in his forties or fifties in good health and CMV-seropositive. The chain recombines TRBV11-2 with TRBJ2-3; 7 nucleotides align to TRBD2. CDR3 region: CASSLYWRGNTDTQYF. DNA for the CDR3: TGTGCCAGCAGCTTATATTGGCGGGGGAACACAGATACGCAGTATTTT. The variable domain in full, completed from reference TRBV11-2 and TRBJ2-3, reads EAGVAQSPRYKIIEKRQSVAFWCNPISGHATLYWYQQILGQGPKLLIQFQNNGVVDDSQLPKDRFSAERLKGVDSTLKIQPAKLEDSAVYLCASSLYWRGNTDTQYFGPGTRLTVL.